This T cell receptor beta chain was captured in a study of cytomegalovirus exposure and HLA in healthy donors. PCR primers comprised 60 Vbeta and 13 Jbeta primers. Libraries were prepared by immunoSEQ multiplex PCR; TCRdb keeps only in-frame clonotypes and omits some of them. The sample includes around 100,000 clones, around 80% of them seen just once. Germline trimming cut 6 bases from V and 3 bases from J; bases unmatched to any gene: 10. Per germline, CDR1 SGHVS and CDR2 FNYEAQ. The CDR3 length is 16 residues. The chain uses TRBV7-6 and TRBJ2-1, with 8 bases aligning to TRBD2. The material sequenced was PBMCs. The TCR comes from a man under 40 in good health and CMV-seronegative. The DNA for the CDR3 is TGTGCCAGCAGTCCAGTGATCGCGGGAGGCTACAATGAGCAGTTCTTC. This gives the protein CASSPVIAGGYNEQFF.